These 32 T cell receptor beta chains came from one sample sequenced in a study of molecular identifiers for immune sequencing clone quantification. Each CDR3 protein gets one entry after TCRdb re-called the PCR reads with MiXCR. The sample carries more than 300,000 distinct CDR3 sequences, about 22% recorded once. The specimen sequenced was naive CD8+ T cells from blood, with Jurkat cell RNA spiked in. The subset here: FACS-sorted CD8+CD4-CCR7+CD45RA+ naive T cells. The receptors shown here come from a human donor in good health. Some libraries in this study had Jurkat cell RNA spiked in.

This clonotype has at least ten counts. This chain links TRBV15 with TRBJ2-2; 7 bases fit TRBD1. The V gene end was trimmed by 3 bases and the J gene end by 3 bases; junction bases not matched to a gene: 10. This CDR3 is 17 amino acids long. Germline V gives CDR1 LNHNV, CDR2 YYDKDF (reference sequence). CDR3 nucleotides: TGTGCCACCAGCAGTCTAATAGGGGACAGCTACACCGGGGAGCTGTTTTTT. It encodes CATSSLIGDSYTGELFF.

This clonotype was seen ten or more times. The CDR3 region is CASSLGTENTEAFF. The DNA of the CDR3 is TGTGCCAGCAGCTTGGGAACGGAGAACACTGAAGCTTTCTTT. The chain recombines TRBV5-4 with TRBJ1-1; unclear D gene. This CDR3 comprises 14 residues. The germline V gene has CDR1 SGHNT and CDR2 YYREEE (reference sequence). Trimming pared 0 bases from V and 1 base from J, leaving 7 bases between.

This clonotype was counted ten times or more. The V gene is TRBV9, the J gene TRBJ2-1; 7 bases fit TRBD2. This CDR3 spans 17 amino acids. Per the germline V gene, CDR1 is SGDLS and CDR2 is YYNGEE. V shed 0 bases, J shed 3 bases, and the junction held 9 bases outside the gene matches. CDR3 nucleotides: TGTGCCAGCAGCGTAGTAACCGGGGGGTCGTACTACAATGAGCAGTTCTTC. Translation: CASSVVTGGSYYNEQFF.

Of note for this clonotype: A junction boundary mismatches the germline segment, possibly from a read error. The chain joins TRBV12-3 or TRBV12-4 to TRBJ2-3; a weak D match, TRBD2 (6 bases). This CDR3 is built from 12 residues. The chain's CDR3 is CASSLEGLQAHF. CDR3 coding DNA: TGTGCCAGCAGTTTAGAGGGACTTCAGGCGCATTTT.

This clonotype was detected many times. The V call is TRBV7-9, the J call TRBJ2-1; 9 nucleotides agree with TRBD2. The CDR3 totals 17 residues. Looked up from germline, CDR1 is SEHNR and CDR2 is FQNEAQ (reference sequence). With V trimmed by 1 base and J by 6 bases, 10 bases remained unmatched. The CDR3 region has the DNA TGTGCCAGCAGCTTAGGACTCGGCGGGGGGGCAGGCAATGAGCAGTTCTTC. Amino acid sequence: CASSLGLGGGAGNEQFF. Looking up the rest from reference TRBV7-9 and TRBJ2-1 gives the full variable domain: DTGVSQNPRHKITKRGQNVTFRCDPISEHNRLYWYRQTLGQGPEFLTYFQNEAQLEKSRLLSDRFSAERPKGSFSTLEIQRTEQGDSAMYLCASSLGLGGGAGNEQFFGPGTRLTVL.

This CDR3 is CASSFTSGAPEQFF. The CDR3 region has the DNA TGTGCCAGCAGCTTTACTAGCGGGGCCCCTGAGCAGTTCTTC. This chain joins TRBV7-9 and TRBJ2-1; 10 nucleotides agree with TRBD2. V lost 3 bases, J lost 9 bases, and 5 bases stayed unmatched. This CDR3 spans 14 amino acids. Germline CDR1 is SEHNR and CDR2 is FQNEAQ (reference sequence).

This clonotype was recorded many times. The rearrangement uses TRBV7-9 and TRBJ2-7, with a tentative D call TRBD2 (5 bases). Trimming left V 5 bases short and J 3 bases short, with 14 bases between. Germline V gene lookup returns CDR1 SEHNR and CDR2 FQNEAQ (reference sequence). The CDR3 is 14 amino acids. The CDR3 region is CASSLGGTHYEQYF. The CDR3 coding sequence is TGTGCCAGCAGCCTAGGAGGAACCCACTACGAGCAGTACTTC.

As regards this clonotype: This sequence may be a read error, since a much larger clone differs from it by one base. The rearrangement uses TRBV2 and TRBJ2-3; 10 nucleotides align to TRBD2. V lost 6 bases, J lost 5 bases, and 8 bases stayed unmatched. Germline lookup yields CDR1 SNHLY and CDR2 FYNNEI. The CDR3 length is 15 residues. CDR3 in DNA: TGTGCCAGCAGCGGACTAGCGGCAAACATAGATACGCAGTATTTT. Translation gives CASSGLAANIDTQYF.

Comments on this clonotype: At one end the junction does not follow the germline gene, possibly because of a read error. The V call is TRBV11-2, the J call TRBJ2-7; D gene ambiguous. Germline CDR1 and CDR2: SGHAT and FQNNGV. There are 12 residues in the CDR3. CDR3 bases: TGTGCCAGCGGCTTAGTTGTGTACGAGCAGTACTTC. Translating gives CASGLVVYEQYF.

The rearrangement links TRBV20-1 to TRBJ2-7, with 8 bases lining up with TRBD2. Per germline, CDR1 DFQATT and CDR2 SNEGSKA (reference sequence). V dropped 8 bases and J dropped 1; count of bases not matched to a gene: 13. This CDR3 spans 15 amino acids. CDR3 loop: CSTPLSGGFSYEQYF. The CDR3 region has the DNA TGCAGTACACCATTAAGCGGGGGCTTTTCCTACGAGCAGTACTTC.

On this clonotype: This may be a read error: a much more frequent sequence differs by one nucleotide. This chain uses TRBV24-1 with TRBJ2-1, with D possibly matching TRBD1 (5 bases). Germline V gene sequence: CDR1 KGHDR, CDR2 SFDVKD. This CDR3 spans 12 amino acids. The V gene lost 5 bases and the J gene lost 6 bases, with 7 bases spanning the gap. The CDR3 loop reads CATSGGANEQFF. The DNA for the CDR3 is TGTGCCACCAGTGGTGGGGCCAATGAGCAGTTCTTC.

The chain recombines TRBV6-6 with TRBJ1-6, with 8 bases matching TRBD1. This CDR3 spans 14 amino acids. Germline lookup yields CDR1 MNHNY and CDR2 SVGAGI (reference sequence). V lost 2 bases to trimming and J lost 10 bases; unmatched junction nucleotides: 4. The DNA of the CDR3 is TGTGCCAGCAGTTACGGACAGGGTAGCTCACCCCTCCACTTT. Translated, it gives CASSYGQGSSPLHF.

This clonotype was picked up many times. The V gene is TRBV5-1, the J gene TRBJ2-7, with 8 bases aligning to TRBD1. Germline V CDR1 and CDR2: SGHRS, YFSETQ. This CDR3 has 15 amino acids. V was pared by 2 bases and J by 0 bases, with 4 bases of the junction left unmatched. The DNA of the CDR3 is TGCGCCAGCAGCTTTTTTGGACAGGGCTCCTACGAGCAGTACTTC. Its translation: CASSFFGQGSYEQYF.

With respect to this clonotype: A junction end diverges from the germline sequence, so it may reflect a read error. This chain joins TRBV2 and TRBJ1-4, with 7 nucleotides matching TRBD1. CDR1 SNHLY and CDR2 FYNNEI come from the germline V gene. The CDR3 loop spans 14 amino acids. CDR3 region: CARREGQINEKLFF. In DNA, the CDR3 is TGTGCCCGCAGGGAGGGACAGATTAATGAAAAACTGTTTTTT. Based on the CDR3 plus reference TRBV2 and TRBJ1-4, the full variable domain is EPEVTQTPSHQVTQMGQEVILRCVPISNHLYFYWYRQILGQKVEFLVSFYNNEISEKSEIFDDQFSVERPDGSNFTLKIRSTKLEDSAMYFCARREGQINEKLFFGSGTQLSVL.

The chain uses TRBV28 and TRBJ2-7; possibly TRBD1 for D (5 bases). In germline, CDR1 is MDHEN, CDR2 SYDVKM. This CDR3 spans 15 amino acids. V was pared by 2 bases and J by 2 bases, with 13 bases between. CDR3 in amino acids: CASSLTAAGTYEQYF. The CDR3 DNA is TGTGCCAGCAGTTTAACGGCGGCAGGGACCTACGAGCAGTACTTC.

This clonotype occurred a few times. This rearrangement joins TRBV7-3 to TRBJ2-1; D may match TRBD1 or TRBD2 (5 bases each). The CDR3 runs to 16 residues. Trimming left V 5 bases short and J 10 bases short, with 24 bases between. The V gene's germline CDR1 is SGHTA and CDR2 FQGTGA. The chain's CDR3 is CASSPLAGPFSGEQFF. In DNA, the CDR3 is TGTGCCAGCAGCCCCCTAGCAGGTCCGTTTTCAGGGGAGCAGTTCTTC.

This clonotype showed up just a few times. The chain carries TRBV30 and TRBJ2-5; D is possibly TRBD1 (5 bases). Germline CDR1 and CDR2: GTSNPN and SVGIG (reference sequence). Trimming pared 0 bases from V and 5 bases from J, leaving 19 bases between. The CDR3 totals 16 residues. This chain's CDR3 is CAWSVPAGQIGETQYF. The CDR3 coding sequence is TGTGCCTGGAGTGTACCCGCTGGACAAATAGGGGAGACCCAGTACTTC.

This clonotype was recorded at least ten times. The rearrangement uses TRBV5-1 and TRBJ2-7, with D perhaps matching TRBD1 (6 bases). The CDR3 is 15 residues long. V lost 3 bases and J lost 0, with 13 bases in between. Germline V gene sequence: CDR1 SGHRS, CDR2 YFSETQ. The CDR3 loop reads CASSSEGGRSYEQYF. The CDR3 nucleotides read TGCGCCAGCAGCTCGGAAGGGGGACGCTCCTACGAGCAGTACTTC.

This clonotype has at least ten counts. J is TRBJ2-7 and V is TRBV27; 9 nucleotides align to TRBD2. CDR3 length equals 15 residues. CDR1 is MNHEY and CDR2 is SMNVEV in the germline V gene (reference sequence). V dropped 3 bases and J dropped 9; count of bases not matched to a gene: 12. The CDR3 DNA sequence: TGTGCCAGCAGTTTCAATGGTGTAGCGGGGGAGCCGCAGTACTTC. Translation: CASSFNGVAGEPQYF.

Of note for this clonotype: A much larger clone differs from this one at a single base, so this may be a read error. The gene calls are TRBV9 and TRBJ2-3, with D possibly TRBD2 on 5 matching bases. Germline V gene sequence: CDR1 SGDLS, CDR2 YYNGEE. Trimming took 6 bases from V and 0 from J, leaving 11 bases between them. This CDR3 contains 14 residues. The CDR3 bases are TGTGCCAGCAACCCAAGGACTAGCACAGATACGCAGTATTTT. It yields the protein CASNPRTSTDTQYF.

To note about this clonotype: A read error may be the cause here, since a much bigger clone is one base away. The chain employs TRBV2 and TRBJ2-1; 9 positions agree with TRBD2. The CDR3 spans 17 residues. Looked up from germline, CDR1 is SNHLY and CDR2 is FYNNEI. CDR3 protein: CTSSEDALAGPYNEQFF. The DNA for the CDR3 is TGTACCAGCAGTGAAGACGCACTAGCGGGCCCTTACAATGAGCAGTTCTTC.

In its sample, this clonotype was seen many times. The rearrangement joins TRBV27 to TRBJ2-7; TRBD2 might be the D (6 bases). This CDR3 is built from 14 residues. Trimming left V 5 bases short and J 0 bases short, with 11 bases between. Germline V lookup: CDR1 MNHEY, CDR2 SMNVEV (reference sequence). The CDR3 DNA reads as TGTGCCAGCAGTATAAGGGGACTCTCCTACGAGCAGTACTTC. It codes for CASSIRGLSYEQYF.

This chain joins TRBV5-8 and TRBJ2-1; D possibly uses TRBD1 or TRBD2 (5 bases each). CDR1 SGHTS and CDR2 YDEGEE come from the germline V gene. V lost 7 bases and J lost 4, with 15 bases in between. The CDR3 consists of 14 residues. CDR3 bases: TGTGCCAGCCGGGACGGAGTACCATACAATGAGCAGTTCTTC. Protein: CASRDGVPYNEQFF.

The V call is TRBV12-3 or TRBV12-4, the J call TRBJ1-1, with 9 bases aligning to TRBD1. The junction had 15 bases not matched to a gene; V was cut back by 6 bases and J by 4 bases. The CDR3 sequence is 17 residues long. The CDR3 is CASRRTGDLTFGTEAFF. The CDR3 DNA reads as TGTGCCAGCAGGCGGACAGGGGATCTCACGTTTGGCACTGAAGCTTTCTTT.

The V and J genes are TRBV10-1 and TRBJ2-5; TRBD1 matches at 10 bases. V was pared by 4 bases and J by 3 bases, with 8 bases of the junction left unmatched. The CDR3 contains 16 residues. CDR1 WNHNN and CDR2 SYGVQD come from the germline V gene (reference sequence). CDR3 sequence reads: CASSADRGNDKETQYF. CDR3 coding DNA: TGCGCCAGCAGTGCGGACAGGGGGAATGATAAAGAGACCCAGTACTTC.

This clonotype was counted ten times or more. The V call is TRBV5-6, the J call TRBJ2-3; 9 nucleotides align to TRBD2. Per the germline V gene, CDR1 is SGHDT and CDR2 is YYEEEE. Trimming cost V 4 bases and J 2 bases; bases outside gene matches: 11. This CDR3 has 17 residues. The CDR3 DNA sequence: TGTGCCAGCAGCGGAGAACTAGCGGGTGTTATCACAGATACGCAGTATTTT. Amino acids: CASSGELAGVITDTQYF.

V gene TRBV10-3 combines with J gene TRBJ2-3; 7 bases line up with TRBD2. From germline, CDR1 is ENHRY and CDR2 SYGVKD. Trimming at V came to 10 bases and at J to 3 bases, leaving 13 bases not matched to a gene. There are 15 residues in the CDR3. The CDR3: CATESTGGSTDTQYF. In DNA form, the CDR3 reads TGTGCCACGGAGTCGACGGGGGGAAGTACAGATACGCAGTATTTT.

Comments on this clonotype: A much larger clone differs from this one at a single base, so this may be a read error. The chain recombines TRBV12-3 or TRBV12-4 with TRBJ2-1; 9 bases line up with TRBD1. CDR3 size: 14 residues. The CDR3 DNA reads TGTACCAGCAGTTTATGGGACAGGGTTCCTGAGCAGTTCTTC. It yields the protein CTSSLWDRVPEQFF.

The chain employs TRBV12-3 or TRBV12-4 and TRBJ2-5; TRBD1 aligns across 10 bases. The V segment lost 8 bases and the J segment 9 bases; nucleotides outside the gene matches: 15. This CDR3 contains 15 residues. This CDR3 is CASAPGQGSSESQYF. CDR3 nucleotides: TGTGCCAGCGCCCCGGGACAGGGGTCCTCGGAGTCCCAGTACTTC.

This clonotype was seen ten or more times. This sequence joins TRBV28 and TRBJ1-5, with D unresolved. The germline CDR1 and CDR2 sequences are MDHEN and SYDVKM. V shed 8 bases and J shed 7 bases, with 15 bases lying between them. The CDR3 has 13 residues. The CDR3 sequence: CASPSSGQQPQHF. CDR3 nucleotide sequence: TGTGCCAGCCCTTCGAGCGGGCAACAGCCCCAGCATTTT.

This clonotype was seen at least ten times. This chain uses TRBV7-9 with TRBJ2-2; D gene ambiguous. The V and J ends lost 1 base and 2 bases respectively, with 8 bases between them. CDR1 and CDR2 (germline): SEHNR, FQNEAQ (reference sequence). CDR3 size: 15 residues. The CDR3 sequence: CASSLVLGNTGELFF. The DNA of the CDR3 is TGTGCCAGCAGCTTAGTGCTAGGAAACACCGGGGAGCTGTTTTTT.

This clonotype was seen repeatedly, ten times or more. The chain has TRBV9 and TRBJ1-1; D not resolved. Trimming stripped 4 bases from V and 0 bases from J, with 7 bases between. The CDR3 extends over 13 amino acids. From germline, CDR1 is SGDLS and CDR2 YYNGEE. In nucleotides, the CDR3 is TGTGCCAGCAGCCCCCTCCTGAACACTGAAGCTTTCTTT. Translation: CASSPLLNTEAFF.